Presented here are 18 T cell receptor beta chains from one specimen sequenced in a study of CD8 T cells in Susac syndrome. With random hexamers, 0.5 to 1 ug RNA was reverse transcribed. MiXCR was run by TCRdb on the immunoSEQ multiplex PCR reads, yielding one entry per CDR3 protein. The sample yields about 210,000 distinct CDR3 sequences, 95% seen once. Material for sequencing was CD4+ T cells from PBMCs. All receptors derive from a human donor with multiple sclerosis.

CDR3 loop: CASNVGVADEQYF. CDR3 nucleotides: TGCGCCAGCAACGTTGGCGTGGCGGACGAGCAGTACTTC. The chain uses TRBV5-1 and TRBJ2-7; D gene unclear. Trimming took 6 bases from V and 5 from J, leaving 15 bases between them. The length of the CDR3 is 13 residues. CDR1 is SGHRS and CDR2 is YFSETQ in the germline V gene.

The gene calls are TRBV12-3 or TRBV12-4 and TRBJ2-4; D call uncertain. The CDR3 loop spans 12 amino acids. V was clipped by 2 bases and J by 7 bases, with 6 bases between them. CDR3 sequence: CASSLQENIQYF. The CDR3 DNA is TGTGCCAGCAGTTTACAGGAGAACATTCAGTACTTC.

V usage is TRBV12-3 or TRBV12-4 and J usage is TRBJ2-3; unclear D gene. The V end was cut by 5 bases, the J end by 5 bases, with 11 bases between. The CDR3 totals 13 residues. For the CDR3, the DNA is TGTGCCAGCAGTCCCCGGAGAGGAGATACGCAGTATTTT. Its protein is CASSPRRGDTQYF.

This clonotype was recorded once. The J gene is TRBJ1-1, the V gene TRBV29-1; a possible D gene is TRBD1 (6 bases). The germline V gene has CDR1 SQVTM and CDR2 ANQGSEA. The CDR3 has 13 residues. Trimming stripped 6 bases from V and 11 bases from J, with 22 bases between. The CDR3 here is CSVVPDSPLGAFF. The CDR3 nucleotides are TGCAGCGTCGTCCCGGACAGCCCTCTGGGGGCTTTCTTT.

The rearrangement joins TRBV7-2 to TRBJ2-1; D is unclear. Trimming took 6 bases from V and 2 from J, leaving 5 bases between them. Germline CDR1 and CDR2: SGHTA and FQGNSA. There are 12 residues in the CDR3. CDR3 residues: CASRTTYNEQFF. The CDR3 nucleotides are TGTGCCAGCAGAACTACCTACAATGAGCAGTTCTTC.

CDR3 DNA sequence: TGTGCCAGCAGCCCCCGGAGAAATGAAAAACTGTTTTTT. This codes for CASSPRRNEKLFF. The rearrangement uses TRBV3-1 and TRBJ1-4; D is unclear. The CDR3 sequence is 13 residues long. V was cut by 4 bases and J by 5 bases, with 8 bases left in between. Germline CDR1 and CDR2: LGHDT and YNNKEL (reference sequence).

The table lists this clonotype with a few counts. The chain joins TRBV2 to TRBJ2-7, with D tentatively TRBD1 (5 bases). V was trimmed by 5 bases and J by 1 base, leaving 9 bases between them. CDR1 is SNHLY and CDR2 is FYNNEI in the germline V gene. This CDR3 comprises 13 residues. The CDR3 nucleotides are TGTGCCAGCAGTTCGCAGGGATCCTACGAGCAGTACTTC. This sequence encodes CASSSQGSYEQYF.

The chain carries TRBV30 and TRBJ2-3, with 10 bases that match TRBD2. CDR1 and CDR2 (germline): GTSNPN, SVGIG (reference sequence). V lost 1 base and J lost 4; bases outside the gene matches: 2. This CDR3 spans 14 amino acids. CDR3 DNA sequence: TGTGCCTGGAGTGGGACTAGCGGAGCAGATACGCAGTATTTT. Translation gives CAWSGTSGADTQYF.

This chain links TRBV19 with TRBJ2-4, with 7 bases lining up with TRBD1. The CDR3 spans 12 residues. The V gene's germline CDR1 is LNHDA and CDR2 SQIVND (reference sequence). J gave up 8 bases and V 6 bases, and 4 bases lay outside the gene matches. CDR3 amino acids: CASSTDRDIQYF. CDR3 nucleotides: TGTGCCAGTAGCACCGACAGGGACATTCAGTACTTC.

The rearrangement uses TRBV29-1 and TRBJ2-2, with no clear D. Looked up from germline, CDR1 is SQVTM and CDR2 is ANQGSEA. The CDR3 has 13 residues. Trimming cost V 4 bases and J 6 bases, with 12 bases left between them. Here the CDR3 DNA reads TGCAGCGTTGGATCTAGGGTGCCCGGGGAGCTGTTTTTT. Translation gives CSVGSRVPGELFF.

This clonotype is a singleton in its sample. V and J are TRBV5-1 and TRBJ2-5; D is unclear. Germline V gene data show CDR1 as SGHRS and CDR2 as YFSETQ. This CDR3 spans 13 amino acids. V was trimmed by 4 bases and J by 4 bases, leaving 11 bases between them. The CDR3 here is CASSPQVAETQYF. CDR3 DNA sequence: TGCGCCAGCAGCCCTCAGGTGGCAGAGACCCAGTACTTC.

The chain couples TRBV3-1 to TRBJ2-7, with 8 bases lining up with TRBD2. CDR3 size: 15 residues. Germline-derived CDR1 and CDR2 are LGHDT and YNNKEL (reference sequence). V was clipped by 2 bases and J by 6 bases; unmatched bases: 9. The CDR3 coding sequence is TGTGCCAGCAGCCAACGGGAGGGCCCTGAAGGCGAGCAGTACTTC. It yields the protein CASSQREGPEGEQYF.

This chain connects TRBV20-1 to TRBJ1-2; D uncertain. This CDR3 contains 14 residues. Trimming shortened V by 0 bases and J by 1 base, and 9 bases separated the two germline ends. CDR1 is DFQATT, CDR2 SNEGSKA, per germline (reference sequence). CDR3 in DNA: TGCAGTGCTAGAGAGGCCAGACTTAACTATGGCTACACCTTC. Residues: CSAREARLNYGYTF.

The chain couples TRBV5-1 to TRBJ2-3, with a tentative D call TRBD2 (5 bases). Looked up from germline, CDR1 is SGHRS and CDR2 is YFSETQ. This CDR3 comprises 14 residues. V gave up 3 bases and J gave up 1 base, with 9 bases separating them. The CDR3 is CASSYSGGTDTQYF. CDR3 DNA: TGCGCCAGCAGCTACAGCGGAGGCACAGATACGCAGTATTTT.

This chain uses TRBV7-2 with TRBJ2-1; D might be TRBD2 (5 bases). Germline CDR1 is SGHTA and CDR2 is FQGNSA. The CDR3 runs 14 residues. V lost 5 bases, J lost 2 bases, and 10 bases lay in between. CDR3 nucleotides: TGTGCCAGCAGCGCCGGGAATGCCTACAATGAGCAGTTCTTC. It is translated as CASSAGNAYNEQFF.

V and J are TRBV20-1 and TRBJ1-2, with D possibly TRBD1 on 6 matching bases. Germline lookup yields CDR1 DFQATT and CDR2 SNEGSKA (reference sequence). V dropped 5 bases and J dropped 8 bases, with 15 bases sitting between them. The CDR3 runs 12 residues. CDR3 DNA sequence: TGCAGTGCTTACACGACAGGCGGGGGCTACACCTTC. It codes for CSAYTTGGGYTF.

J is TRBJ1-2 and V is TRBV7-2; 8 positions match TRBD1. The CDR3 loop spans 16 amino acids. Germline V gives CDR1 SGHTA, CDR2 FQGNSA. Trimming took 3 bases from V and 6 from J; bases not matched to a gene: 12. In DNA form, the CDR3 reads TGTGCCAGCAGCTTTCCCAGCTTCCAGGGGGCGGATGGCTACACCTTC. Protein sequence: CASSFPSFQGADGYTF.

This chain connects TRBV7-2 to TRBJ2-5, with 7 bases identical to TRBD2. CDR1 and CDR2 from the germline V gene are SGHTA and FQGNSA. Trimming took 5 bases from V and 2 from J; bases not matched to a gene: 8. The CDR3 extends over 15 amino acids. The CDR3 loop reads CASSLVAGLQETQYF. Here the CDR3 DNA reads TGTGCCAGCAGCCTCGTAGCGGGCCTACAAGAGACCCAGTACTTC.